The 29 T cell receptor beta chains below all came from one sample that was sequenced in a study of shared clonotypes between healthy human individuals. Naive CD8 populations comprised CD45RO-negative cells positively selected for CCR7, excluding terminally differentiated effector memory CD45RA+ cells. TCRdb's copy holds only in-frame clones and misses some; the assay was immunoSEQ multiplex PCR. The repertoire holds 2 million to 2.5 million clones, with 93% as singletons. Sequenced sample: naive CD8+ T cells from PBMCs. Every receptor here comes from a man between 18 and 29 years old in good health. Some clones in this sample may be carry-over from other donors' samples.

V is TRBV14 and J is TRBJ1-2; D unresolved. The germline V gene encodes CDR1 SGHDN and CDR2 FVKESK. V was cut by 4 bases and J by 0 bases, with 15 bases left in between. The CDR3 has 16 residues. The CDR3 DNA sequence: TGTGCCAGCAGCCCAAGAATTACCAGAGCTAACTATGGCTACACCTTC. It translates to CASSPRITRANYGYTF.

The chain recombines TRBV11-3 with TRBJ1-3; the D is unclear. The germline V and J ends were trimmed by 2 bases and 1 base, with 6 bases remaining between them. Germline CDR1 is SGHNT and CDR2 is YENEEA. The CDR3 has 14 amino acids. CDR3 nucleotide sequence: TGTGCCAGCAGCTTAAGCGGTTCTGGAAACACCATATATTTT. Its protein product is CASSLSGSGNTIYF.

A note on this clone: Other DNA sequences in this sample translate to the same CDR3. V usage is TRBV27 and J usage is TRBJ2-1; TRBD2 might be the D (5 bases). The V end was cut by 6 bases, the J end by 6 bases, with 9 bases between. Germline CDR1 is MNHEY and CDR2 is SMNVEV (reference sequence). The CDR3 contains 12 residues. CDR3 in amino acids: CASRYGGNEQFF. The CDR3 DNA is TGTGCCAGCAGATACGGAGGCAATGAGCAGTTCTTC.

With respect to this clone: This specimen includes other DNA sequences encoding the same CDR3. V and J are TRBV27 and TRBJ1-1; D is undetermined. The CDR3 totals 13 residues. Germline V gene lookup returns CDR1 MNHEY and CDR2 SMNVEV (reference sequence). The ends were cut back, 2 bases at V and 1 base at J, with 5 bases in the middle. CDR3 sequence: CASSLTSNTEAFF. In nucleotides, the CDR3 is TGTGCCAGCAGTTTAACATCGAACACTGAAGCTTTCTTT.

V and J are TRBV7-3 and TRBJ2-3, with TRBD1 matching 8 bases. The junction had 0 bases not matched to a gene; V was cut back by 1 base and J by 0 bases. Germline CDR1 reads SGHTA; CDR2 reads FQGTGA. There are 15 residues in the CDR3. CDR3 protein: CASSLRDRSTDTQYF. CDR3 DNA sequence: TGTGCCAGCAGCTTAAGGGACAGGAGCACAGATACGCAGTATTTT.

This clone was counted a single time. The rearrangement joins TRBV19 to TRBJ2-5; a weak D match, TRBD2 (7 bases). This CDR3 comprises 13 residues. V dropped 6 bases and J dropped 5 bases, with 13 bases sitting between them. Germline V CDR1 and CDR2: LNHDA, SQIVND (reference sequence). CDR3: CASRPGGTETQYF. The CDR3 nucleotides read TGTGCCAGTAGGCCGGGGGGCACGGAGACCCAGTACTTC.

The rearrangement links TRBV25-1 to TRBJ1-2; maybe TRBD1 (6 bases). Germline assignment: CDR1 MGHDK and CDR2 SYGVNS. Trimming pared 7 bases from V and 8 bases from J, leaving 17 bases between. The CDR3 has 13 amino acids. CDR3 in amino acids: CASNDDRYRGYTF. As DNA, the CDR3 is TGTGCCAGCAACGACGACAGGTACCGGGGCTACACCTTC.

Comment on this clone: Relative to the germline gene, one junction end is altered; a read error may explain this. The chain has TRBV7-2 and TRBJ1-2; perhaps TRBD1 as D (5 bases). Germline V gene sequence: CDR1 SGHTA, CDR2 FQGNSA. The CDR3 has 10 residues. CDR3 protein: CASSLTEDSF. As DNA, the CDR3 is TGTGCCAGCAGCTTGACAGAGGACTCCTTC.

J is TRBJ2-7 and V is TRBV7-9, with 13 bases identical to TRBD2. The V segment lost 4 bases and the J segment 3 bases; nucleotides outside the gene matches: 9. This CDR3 has 17 residues. Germline lookup yields CDR1 SEHNR and CDR2 FQNEAQ (reference sequence). CDR3 amino acids: CASSSTTGTSGNYEQYF. In DNA, the CDR3 is TGTGCCAGCAGCTCAACGACCGGGACTAGCGGGAACTACGAGCAGTACTTC.

The genes are TRBV9 and TRBJ2-2, with a tentative D call TRBD2 (5 bases). The CDR3 is 14 residues long. V was cut by 4 bases and J by 4 bases, with 11 bases left in between. Germline V gene sequence: CDR1 SGDLS, CDR2 YYNGEE. This CDR3 is CASSLTGGTGELFF. CDR3 DNA: TGTGCCAGCAGCCTAACCGGAGGCACCGGGGAGCTGTTTTTT.

The chain has TRBV19 and TRBJ1-2; TRBD1 is a possible D gene (5 bases). Trimming cost V 1 base and J 0 bases, with 12 bases left between them. The CDR3 has 16 residues. Germline lookup yields CDR1 LNHDA and CDR2 SQIVND (reference sequence). DNA for the CDR3: TGTGCCAGTAGTATAGCCAGGGCACTAACTAACTATGGCTACACCTTC. Its translation: CASSIARALTNYGYTF.

This rearrangement joins TRBV11-2 to TRBJ2-3, with 11 bases identical to TRBD1. CDR1 is SGHAT, CDR2 FQNNGV, per germline. The CDR3 is 17 amino acids. Unmatched junction bases numbered 11, after V lost 5 bases and J lost 4 bases. CDR3 bases: TGTGCCAGCAGCACGCGACCCGGGACAGGGGGGCCAGATACGCAGTATTTT. Amino acids: CASSTRPGTGGPDTQYF.

The J gene is TRBJ2-4, the V gene TRBV27, with 8 bases fitting TRBD1. The CDR3 consists of 13 residues. CDR1 and CDR2 (germline): MNHEY, SMNVEV (reference sequence). J gave up 8 bases and V 4 bases, and 4 bases lay outside the gene matches. The CDR3 nucleotides are TGTGCCAGCAGTTGGACAGGGAGCGACATTCAGTACTTC. It specifies CASSWTGSDIQYF.

The rearrangement joins TRBV7-8 to TRBJ2-7; 8 bases match TRBD1. This CDR3 has 17 residues. Trimming at V came to 4 bases and at J to 3 bases, leaving 14 bases not matched to a gene. The V gene's germline CDR1 is SGHVS and CDR2 FQNEAQ. In DNA, the CDR3 is TGTGCCAGCAGCTCTGCCCAACAGGGGGAAGTGATCTACGAGCAGTACTTC. It encodes CASSSAQQGEVIYEQYF.

The chain couples TRBV5-4 to TRBJ2-3; D gene ambiguous. Germline assignment: CDR1 SGHNT and CDR2 YYREEE (reference sequence). The germline V and J ends were trimmed by 6 bases and 2 bases, with 10 bases remaining between them. The CDR3 loop spans 13 amino acids. CDR3: CASKVRATDTQYF. The CDR3 nucleotides are TGTGCCAGCAAAGTGAGAGCCACAGATACGCAGTATTTT.

The rearrangement uses TRBV2 and TRBJ2-5; 10 nucleotides agree with TRBD2. CDR1 SNHLY and CDR2 FYNNEI come from the germline V gene. This CDR3 contains 16 residues. The trim removed 7 bases at V and 1 base at J, leaving 9 bases unmatched. The CDR3 here is CASTLPLAGAQETQYF. DNA for the CDR3: TGTGCCAGCACCCTACCCCTAGCGGGGGCCCAAGAGACCCAGTACTTC.

The V and J genes are TRBV27 and TRBJ2-1; D call uncertain. CDR1 and CDR2 (germline): MNHEY, SMNVEV (reference sequence). V lost 6 bases and J lost 7, with 25 bases in between. The CDR3 totals 17 residues. Here the CDR3 reads CASSMIGRGEWVNEQFF. As DNA, the CDR3 is TGTGCCAGCAGCATGATCGGGCGTGGAGAGTGGGTTAATGAGCAGTTCTTC.

Points on this clone: In the same sample, other DNA sequences code for this CDR3. CDR3 residues: CASSSGAGELFF. CDR3 coding DNA: TGTGCCAGCAGTTCAGGGGCCGGGGAGCTGTTTTTT. The chain couples TRBV27 to TRBJ2-2; a weak D match, TRBD1 (6 bases). CDR1 and CDR2 (germline): MNHEY, SMNVEV (reference sequence). V shed 4 bases and J shed 6 bases, with 6 bases lying between them. CDR3 size: 12 residues.

The rearrangement links TRBV2 to TRBJ1-2; 7 bases agree with TRBD1. Germline trimming cut 3 bases from V and 2 bases from J; bases unmatched to any gene: 12. Germline loops: CDR1 SNHLY, CDR2 FYNNEI. The CDR3 spans 17 residues. The CDR3 bases are TGTGCCAGCAGTGACGGGACAGACGACTATGCCAACTATGGCTACACCTTC. This sequence encodes CASSDGTDDYANYGYTF. Full variable domain (rest looked up from reference TRBV2 and TRBJ1-2): EPEVTQTPSHQVTQMGQEVILRCVPISNHLYFYWYRQILGQKVEFLVSFYNNEISEKSEIFDDQFSVERPDGSNFTLKIRSTKLEDSAMYFCASSDGTDDYANYGYTFGSGTRLTVV.

This clone was seen once. The J gene is TRBJ1-4, the V gene TRBV5-8; D is perhaps TRBD1 (6 bases). Germline values: CDR1 SGHTS, CDR2 YDEGEE. V was shortened by 4 bases and J by 8 bases, with 15 bases between the two germline ends. There are 14 residues in the CDR3. The CDR3 DNA follows: TGTGCCAGCAGCGCCGGGTGGGGGCCCGAAAAACTGTTTTTT. Translating it yields CASSAGWGPEKLFF.

As concerns this clone: The sample holds other DNA sequences that translate to the same CDR3. The rearrangement uses TRBV5-6 and TRBJ2-7; 7 bases are shared with TRBD2. J gave up 7 bases and V 0 bases, and 1 base lay outside the gene matches. Germline V gene data show CDR1 as SGHDT and CDR2 as YYEEEE. The CDR3 contains 12 residues. The CDR3 sequence: CASSLAGGEQYF. Written as DNA, the CDR3 is TGTGCCAGCAGCTTGGCCGGGGGGGAGCAGTACTTC.

The genes are TRBV7-2 and TRBJ2-7; 9 bases fit TRBD2. CDR3 length: 14 amino acids. With V trimmed by 2 bases and J by 5 bases, 4 bases remained unmatched. The germline CDR1 and CDR2 sequences are SGHTA and FQGNSA. The chain's CDR3 is CASSLSAGGNEQYF. CDR3 nucleotides: TGTGCCAGCAGCTTATCGGCGGGGGGGAACGAGCAGTACTTC.

The chain is built from TRBV27 and TRBJ2-3, with D possibly TRBD2 on 6 matching bases. The V gene's germline CDR1 is MNHEY and CDR2 SMNVEV (reference sequence). The CDR3 runs to 16 residues. V was clipped by 4 bases and J by 4 bases, with 18 bases between them. The CDR3 reads CASSSLSGSYPDTQYF. The CDR3 nucleotides read TGTGCCAGCAGTTCTCTTAGCGGTTCGTACCCAGATACGCAGTATTTT.

Details on this clone: Other DNA sequences of this sample code for an identical CDR3. This chain connects TRBV27 to TRBJ2-3, with 7 bases matching TRBD2. CDR3 length: 16 residues. Trimming cost V 0 bases and J 1 base; bases outside gene matches: 4. Per germline, CDR1 MNHEY and CDR2 SMNVEV (reference sequence). CDR3 in DNA: TGTGCCAGCAGTTTATCCAGCGGGGCTGGCACAGATACGCAGTATTTT. The encoded protein is CASSLSSGAGTDTQYF.

The chain has TRBV29-1 and TRBJ1-2; 7 bases align to TRBD1. Trimming cost V 1 base and J 7 bases; bases outside gene matches: 9. CDR1 and CDR2 from the germline V gene are SQVTM and ANQGSEA. CDR3 length: 14 residues. The CDR3 protein is CSVEGEGARVGYTF. The DNA for the CDR3 is TGCAGCGTTGAAGGAGAGGGGGCGCGGGTTGGCTACACCTTC.

As concerns this clone: Other DNA sequences in this sample translate to the same CDR3. The CDR3: CASSLGLAGVYEQYF. The CDR3, as DNA: TGTGCCAGCAGCTTGGGGCTAGCGGGAGTTTACGAGCAGTACTTC. The chain is built from TRBV5-6 and TRBJ2-7; 10 positions match TRBD2. Germline lookup yields CDR1 SGHDT and CDR2 YYEEEE. The junction had 4 bases not matched to a gene; V was cut back by 0 bases and J by 4 bases. The CDR3 runs 15 residues.

The V call is TRBV6-5, the J call TRBJ2-1; D unclear. This CDR3 spans 12 amino acids. Germline CDR1 and CDR2: MNHEY and SVGAGI. Trimming left V 0 bases short and J 6 bases short, with 3 bases between. CDR3 DNA sequence: TGTGCCAGCAGTTACTCCCTCAATGAGCAGTTCTTC. It codes for CASSYSLNEQFF.

CDR3 DNA: TGCGCCAGCAGCTGGGCCCCCGGGACTAGCGGGAATTATGAGCAGTTCTTC. This sequence encodes CASSWAPGTSGNYEQFF. The chain has TRBV5-1 and TRBJ2-1, with 13 bases identical to TRBD2. CDR3 length: 17 amino acids. Losses at the gene ends were 3 bases for V and 8 bases for J; bases not matched to a gene: 11. Germline V lookup: CDR1 SGHRS, CDR2 YFSETQ.

The chain couples TRBV19 to TRBJ2-1, with 7 bases fitting TRBD2. The V segment lost 4 bases and the J segment 1 base; nucleotides outside the gene matches: 4. In germline, CDR1 is LNHDA, CDR2 SQIVND (reference sequence). The CDR3 extends over 15 amino acids. This CDR3 is CASSTGLVSYNEQFF. CDR3 bases: TGTGCCAGTAGTACTGGACTAGTGTCCTACAATGAGCAGTTCTTC.